The source of this TCR beta chain is a study of CD8 T cells in Susac syndrome. This clonotype is a singleton in its sample. Reverse transcription of about 0.5 to 1 ug RNA was carried out with random hexamers. MiXCR was run by TCRdb on the immunoSEQ multiplex PCR reads, yielding one entry per CDR3 protein. Here the sample spans under 550,000 distinct CDR3 sequences, more than 80% being singletons. The multiple sclerosis controls consisted of treatment-naive patients with relapsing-remitting disease, either stable or active. Germline CDR1 SGHKS, CDR2 YYEKEE (reference sequence). This CDR3 has 16 residues. Trimming at V came to 1 base and at J to 0 bases, leaving 6 bases not matched to a gene.

V and J are TRBV5-5 and TRBJ1-1, with TRBD1 matching 7 bases. The sequence derives from a human donor with multiple sclerosis. The sequencing input was CD8+ T cells from PBMCs. The CDR3 region is CASSLWGGGMNTEAFF. The CDR3 DNA sequence: TGTGCCAGCAGCTTGTGGGGAGGGGGCATGAACACTGAAGCTTTCTTT.